The sequence of this T cell receptor beta chain was determined in a study of blood T cell repertoires in COVID-19. Some clones are missing from TCRdb's copy, which holds only in-frame ones; the method was immunoSEQ multiplex PCR. This table has 140,000 to 150,000 clones, around nine tenths appearing once. This CDR3 contains 14 residues. Germline CDR1 MNHEY, CDR2 SVGAGI. V lost 6 bases and J lost 6; bases outside the gene matches: 6. Sequencing input: peripheral blood. The receptor was isolated from a human donor in a cohort sampled during active COVID-19. This chain joins TRBV6-5 and TRBJ2-3; 10 bases agree with TRBD1. The CDR3 here is CASSRRTGGDTQYF. CDR3 in DNA: TGTGCCAGCAGCCGCCGGACAGGGGGTGATACGCAGTATTTT.